One TCR beta chain is described in this entry. The antigen is unknown. The table came from immunoSEQ multiplex PCR; TCRdb's copy has only in-frame clones and leaves some out. The sample consists of roughly 2 million clones, about 95% of them appearing once. The sample belongs to a study of shared clonotypes between healthy human individuals. Study-wide context: Plates per donor: three CD4 naive, three CD4 memory, two CD8 naive, one CD8 memory. General study results and limits: Relative to memory subsets, naive subsets generally showed larger estimated richness. It was the non-shared clonotypes that had lower generation probabilities than clonotypes shared by all four donors.

V lost 5 bases, J lost 6 bases, and 8 bases stayed unmatched. This CDR3 is built from 16 residues. CDR1 is SEHNR, CDR2 FQNEAQ, per germline (reference sequence). The clonotype was recovered from a young man in good health. Sequencing input: naive CD4+ T cells sorted from blood. Stated subset: CD45RA+ positively selected. The chain links TRBV7-9 to TRBJ2-1; the match to TRBD2 covers 12 bases. The CDR3 protein is CASSPRTSGTVNEQFF. The CDR3 DNA reads as TGTGCCAGCAGCCCAAGGACTAGCGGGACGGTCAATGAGCAGTTCTTC.